The table lists the clone carrying this T cell receptor beta chain with a count of one. The data originate from a study of lymphopenia after photon versus proton radiotherapy. The method was immunoSEQ multiplex PCR; TCRdb's version includes in-frame clones alone and lacks a portion of them. Among 15,000 to 20,000 clones listed, about nine tenths were seen once. Sequences were derived from peripheral blood, sampled from a patient treated with proton-based radiotherapy. The receptor was isolated from a man in his 70s with pancreatic cancer.

The CDR3 sequence is CASSLVRGGLATTTEQFF. The CDR3 DNA follows: TGTGCCAGCAGCTTAGTTCGGGGCGGGCTAGCGACAACAACTGAGCAGTTCTTC. The rearrangement links TRBV11-2 to TRBJ2-1; tentative D call: TRBD2 (6 bases). The V gene lost 1 base and the J gene lost 9 bases, with 25 bases spanning the gap. The CDR3 has 18 residues. Germline assignment: CDR1 SGHAT and CDR2 FQNNGV.